This T cell receptor beta chain was documented in a study of cytomegalovirus exposure and HLA in healthy donors. General observations from the study: The authors later linked a missense DCLRE1C variant to TCR beta V- and J-gene trimming. Across donors, most TCRs were seen rarely, yet some public ones were widespread. Per published accounts, TCR beta sequences correctly predicted the HLA-A and HLA-B alleles of most subjects.

In regard to this clone: As yet, its antigen is unknown.

The CDR3 length is 16 residues. CDR1 SGDLS and CDR2 YYNGEE come from the germline V gene. The ends lost 3 bases at V and 5 bases at J; junction bases unmatched: 7. The PCR contained 60 Vbeta and 13 Jbeta primers. This table comes from immunoSEQ multiplex PCR, and its TCRdb copy is limited to in-frame clones, with some not included. The repertoire includes 150,000 to 200,000 clones, over 75% of them detected once, and 1% to 1.5% sits in the top ten. Sequenced input: PBMCs. The chain has TRBV9 and TRBJ2-5; 13 nucleotides align to TRBD2. This receptor was obtained from a man aged 50 to 59 in good health and CMV-seropositive. The CDR3 DNA is TGTGCCAGCAGCGAGACTAGCGGGAGGATAACGGAGACCCAGTACTTC. Amino acid sequence: CASSETSGRITETQYF.